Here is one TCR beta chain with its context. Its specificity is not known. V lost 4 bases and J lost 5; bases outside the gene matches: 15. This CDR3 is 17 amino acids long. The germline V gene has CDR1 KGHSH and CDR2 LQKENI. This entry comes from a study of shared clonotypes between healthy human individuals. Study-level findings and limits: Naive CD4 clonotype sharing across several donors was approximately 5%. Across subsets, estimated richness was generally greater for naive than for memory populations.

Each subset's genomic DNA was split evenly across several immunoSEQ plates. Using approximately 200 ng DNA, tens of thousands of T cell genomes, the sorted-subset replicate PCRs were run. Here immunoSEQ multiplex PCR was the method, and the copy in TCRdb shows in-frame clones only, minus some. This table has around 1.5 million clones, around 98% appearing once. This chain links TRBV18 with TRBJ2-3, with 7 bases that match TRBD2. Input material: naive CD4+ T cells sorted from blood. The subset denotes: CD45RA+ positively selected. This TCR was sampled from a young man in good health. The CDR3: CASSLRNNAGVRDTQYF. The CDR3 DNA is TGTGCCAGCTCACTTCGCAACAACGCGGGAGTTAGAGATACGCAGTATTTT.